The 21 T cell receptor beta chains below all came from one sample that was sequenced in a study of shared clonotypes between healthy human individuals. The naive CD8 population came from CD45RO-negative cells selected for CCR7, without terminally differentiated effector memory CD45RA+ cells. Clones were read by immunoSEQ multiplex PCR, and TCRdb kept only the in-frame ones, dropping some. The profile shows about 2.2 million clones, around 93% of them singletons. The source material was naive CD8+ T cells from PBMCs. These receptors originate from a man aged 18 to 30 in good health. Some clones in this sample may be carry-over from other donors' samples.

The chain carries TRBV19 and TRBJ2-3; D remains unclear. CDR1 is LNHDA, CDR2 SQIVND, per germline (reference sequence). Trimming took 3 bases from V and 6 from J, leaving 16 bases between them. CDR3 size: 15 residues. The DNA of the CDR3 is TGTGCCAGTAGTATTAGGCAGTTCTCTTCGGATACGCAGTATTTT. It yields the protein CASSIRQFSSDTQYF.

The genes are TRBV29-1 and TRBJ2-2; TRBD1 is a possible D gene (5 bases). V lost 0 bases to trimming and J lost 4 bases, with 9 bases between them. Germline lookup yields CDR1 SQVTM and CDR2 ANQGSEA. This CDR3 spans 14 amino acids. In nucleotides, the CDR3 is TGCAGCGTTGAAGACAGGGATGGCACCGGGGAGCTGTTTTTT. Protein product: CSVEDRDGTGELFF.

In regard to this clone: The same CDR3 is also encoded by other DNA sequences in this sample. V gene TRBV5-1 combines with J gene TRBJ2-3, with 7 positions matching TRBD1. V dropped 7 bases and J dropped 0; count of bases not matched to a gene: 8. The CDR3 has 15 residues. Looked up from germline, CDR1 is SGHRS and CDR2 is YFSETQ. Here the CDR3 DNA reads TGCGCCAGCTCCCCCGGGACAGCTAGCACAGATACGCAGTATTTT. This codes for CASSPGTASTDTQYF.

The V call is TRBV18, the J call TRBJ2-7; 7 nucleotides match TRBD2. V lost 0 bases to trimming and J lost 2 bases; unmatched junction nucleotides: 10. The CDR3 covers 17 residues. Germline V gene sequence: CDR1 KGHSH, CDR2 LQKENI. CDR3 loop: CASSPPSGGGGAYEQYF. The CDR3 DNA is TGTGCCAGCTCACCACCTTCAGGTGGCGGGGGAGCCTACGAGCAGTACTTC. The complete variable domain, with remaining parts taken from reference TRBV18 and TRBJ2-7, reads NAGVMQNPRHLVRRRGQEARLRCSPMKGHSHVYWYRQLPEEGLKFMVYLQKENIIDESGMPKERFSAEFPKEGPSILRIQQVVRGDSAAYFCASSPPSGGGGAYEQYFGPGTRLTVT.

The J gene is TRBJ1-5, the V gene TRBV21-1; TRBD1 reflects the table's D call only, with no check against the DNA. TRBV21-1 is a recognized pseudogene. CDR3 length equals 13 residues. The CDR3 loop is CASSKYQGQPQHF. The CDR3, as DNA: TGTGCCAGCAGCAAATATCAGGGGCAGCCCCAGCATTTT.

As for this clone: The same CDR3 arises from other DNA sequences in this sample as well. This chain uses TRBV18 with TRBJ1-5, with D possibly matching TRBD1 (5 bases). Trimming took 3 bases from V and 6 from J, leaving 12 bases between them. This CDR3 is 14 amino acids long. Germline CDR1 and CDR2: KGHSH and LQKENI. This CDR3 is CASSPVGGGQPQHF. DNA of the CDR3: TGTGCCAGCTCACCGGTGGGGGGTGGTCAGCCCCAGCATTTT.

In DNA form, the CDR3 reads TGCGCCAGCAGCCAAGCCACAGGGGGCTTATTAAACACCATATATTTT. Its translation: CASSQATGGLLNTIYF. The chain employs TRBV4-1 and TRBJ1-3, with TRBD1 matching 9 bases. The germline CDR1 and CDR2 sequences are MGHRA and YSYEKL. The V segment lost 1 base and the J segment 6 bases; nucleotides outside the gene matches: 7. CDR3 length equals 16 residues.

This clone was recorded once. The genes are TRBV19 and TRBJ2-7, with D unclear. The CDR3 sequence is 13 residues long. The germline V gene encodes CDR1 LNHDA and CDR2 SQIVND (reference sequence). The V end was cut by 2 bases, the J end by 5 bases, with 10 bases between. Written as DNA, the CDR3 is TGTGCCAGTAGTATACGACACGGTGACGAGCAGTACTTC. Its translation: CASSIRHGDEQYF.

The chain couples TRBV27 to TRBJ1-2; D may be TRBD1 (5 bases). The CDR3 contains 16 residues. The ends were cut back, 6 bases at V and 3 bases at J, with 20 bases in the middle. CDR1 MNHEY and CDR2 SMNVEV come from the germline V gene (reference sequence). The CDR3 loop is CASRTGLTEADYGYTF. CDR3 nucleotides: TGTGCCAGCAGGACGGGACTGACCGAGGCAGACTATGGCTACACCTTC.

V and J are TRBV7-9 and TRBJ1-6; D may be TRBD1 (5 bases). The ends were cut back, 4 bases at V and 8 bases at J, with 18 bases in the middle. CDR1 SEHNR and CDR2 FQNEAQ come from the germline V gene (reference sequence). The CDR3 spans 16 residues. Here the CDR3 reads CASSSLDKGADSPLHF. In DNA, the CDR3 is TGTGCCAGCAGCTCTCTGGACAAAGGAGCGGATTCACCCCTCCACTTT.

This chain connects TRBV7-6 to TRBJ2-3; no reliable D call. CDR1 and CDR2 (germline): SGHVS, FNYEAQ. This CDR3 comprises 16 residues. The V gene lost 2 bases and the J gene lost 6 bases, with 18 bases spanning the gap. The CDR3 loop is CASSLKVWPTIDTQYF. The CDR3 nucleotides read TGTGCCAGCAGCTTAAAGGTATGGCCGACAATCGATACGCAGTATTTT.

The V and J genes are TRBV28 and TRBJ1-1, with 7 bases fitting TRBD1. Germline lookup yields CDR1 MDHEN and CDR2 SYDVKM. This CDR3 spans 15 amino acids. V lost 7 bases, J lost 5 bases, and 13 bases stayed unmatched. The CDR3 DNA is TGTGCCAGCAAAGTTTATACAGGGGCGGGAACTGAAGCTTTCTTT. It specifies CASKVYTGAGTEAFF.

This clone was counted only a few times. The identical CDR3 is also encoded by other nucleotide sequences in the sample. The chain employs TRBV9 and TRBJ2-7, with 13 nucleotides matching TRBD2. From germline, CDR1 is SGDLS and CDR2 YYNGEE. V lost 4 bases to trimming and J lost 5 bases; unmatched junction nucleotides: 3. The CDR3 is 14 residues long. This chain's CDR3 is CASSSGLAGDEQYF. The CDR3 coding sequence is TGTGCCAGCAGCTCCGGACTAGCGGGAGACGAGCAGTACTTC.

J is TRBJ1-2 and V is TRBV11-2, with no clear D. The CDR3 is 14 amino acids. Trimming took 2 bases from V and 6 from J, leaving 13 bases between them. Germline CDR1 reads SGHAT; CDR2 reads FQNNGV. CDR3 sequence (DNA): TGTGCCAGCAGCTTATTCCGGGCCTCAGATGGCTACACCTTC. It yields the protein CASSLFRASDGYTF.

The V call is TRBV7-6, the J call TRBJ2-2; D unclear. The CDR3 spans 13 residues. Germline assignment: CDR1 SGHVS and CDR2 FNYEAQ. The V end lost 5 bases, the J end lost 5 bases, and 9 bases lay between the germline ends. CDR3 nucleotide sequence: TGTGCCAGCAGCCCTCCCGCGACCGGGGAGCTGTTTTTT. Amino acids: CASSPPATGELFF.

The rearrangement uses TRBV5-6 and TRBJ2-7; the D is unclear. The CDR3 is 13 residues long. V gave up 3 bases and J gave up 5 bases, with 12 bases separating them. Germline V gives CDR1 SGHDT, CDR2 YYEEEE. The CDR3 region is CASSSVPGDEQYF. DNA of the CDR3: TGTGCCAGCAGCTCGGTCCCCGGTGACGAGCAGTACTTC.

The rearrangement uses TRBV10-3 and TRBJ2-3; 8 bases are a match to TRBD1. The CDR3 sequence is 17 residues long. With 4 bases clipped from V and 1 base from J, the junction kept 10 bases outside the gene matches. Germline V gene data show CDR1 as ENHRY and CDR2 as SYGVKD. The CDR3 DNA is TGTGCCATCAGTGTTAAAGTGGCACAGGGGGGCACAGATACGCAGTATTTT. Translation: CAISVKVAQGGTDTQYF.

This clone appeared a single time. The J gene is TRBJ2-5, the V gene TRBV4-1; 13 bases line up with TRBD2. The V gene's germline CDR1 is MGHRA and CDR2 YSYEKL. The CDR3 is made up of 16 amino acids. J was trimmed by 3 bases and V by 2 bases; bases with no gene match: 3. The CDR3 protein is CASSQRTSGREETQYF. Written as DNA, the CDR3 is TGCGCCAGCAGCCAACGAACTAGCGGGAGGGAAGAGACCCAGTACTTC.

This chain joins TRBV28 and TRBJ2-3; D uncertain. The CDR3 contains 14 residues. V was pared by 5 bases and J by 0 bases, with 9 bases between. Looked up from germline, CDR1 is MDHEN and CDR2 is SYDVKM. The CDR3 DNA is TGTGCCAGCAGTCTACTTTTGAGCACAGATACGCAGTATTTT. This sequence encodes CASSLLLSTDTQYF. The full variable domain, rest sourced from reference TRBV28 and TRBJ2-3, is DVKVTQSSRYLVKRTGEKVFLECVQDMDHENMFWYRQDPGLGLRLIYFSYDVKMKEKGDIPEGYSVSREKKERFSLILESASTNQTSMYLCASSLLLSTDTQYFGPGTRLTVL.

The chain uses TRBV27 and TRBJ2-7, with 11 bases lining up with TRBD2. Germline CDR1 reads MNHEY; CDR2 reads SMNVEV (reference sequence). The V segment lost 6 bases and the J segment 5 bases; nucleotides outside the gene matches: 15. The CDR3 consists of 17 residues. The CDR3 bases are TGTGCCAGCAGCCCCCTGCTAGCGGGAGGCCCAAAACACGAGCAGTACTTC. It is translated as CASSPLLAGGPKHEQYF.

In its sample, this clone was seen once. Here the CDR3 reads CASSPPRTGTNGYTF. CDR3 coding DNA: TGTGCCAGCAGCCCCCCCCGGACAGGGACGAATGGCTACACCTTC. V and J are TRBV25-1 and TRBJ1-2; 8 bases line up with TRBD1. Trimming cost V 6 bases and J 6 bases; bases outside gene matches: 12. The germline CDR1 and CDR2 sequences are MGHDK and SYGVNS. The CDR3 consists of 15 residues.